This TCR beta chain was captured in a study of control samples from healthy donors and cancer patients. TCRdb's table, derived via immunoSEQ multiplex PCR, lists solely in-frame clones and lacks some. The table has about 120,000 clones, around 94% seen once. The germline V gene encodes CDR1 MNHEY and CDR2 SMNVEV (reference sequence). The CDR3 loop spans 14 amino acids. V lost 6 bases to trimming and J lost 6 bases; unmatched junction nucleotides: 5. This receptor was taken from a man older than 75 with head and neck cancer. Sequencing was performed on PBMCs. The chain joins TRBV27 to TRBJ2-4; TRBD2 agrees at 10 bases. CDR3 region: CASRPGLAINIQYF. CDR3 in DNA: TGTGCCAGCAGACCGGGACTAGCGATAAACATTCAGTACTTC.